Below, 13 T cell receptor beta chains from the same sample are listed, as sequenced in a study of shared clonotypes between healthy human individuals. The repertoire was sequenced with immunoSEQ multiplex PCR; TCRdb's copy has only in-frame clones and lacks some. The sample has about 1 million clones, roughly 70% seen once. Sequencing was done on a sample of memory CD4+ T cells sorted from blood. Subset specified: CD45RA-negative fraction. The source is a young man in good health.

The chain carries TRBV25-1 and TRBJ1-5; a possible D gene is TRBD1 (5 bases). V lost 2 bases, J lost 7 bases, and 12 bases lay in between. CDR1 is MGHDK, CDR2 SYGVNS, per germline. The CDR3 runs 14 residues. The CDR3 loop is CASSEIGVLQPQHF. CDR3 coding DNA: TGTGCCAGCAGTGAAATAGGGGTGTTGCAGCCCCAGCATTTT. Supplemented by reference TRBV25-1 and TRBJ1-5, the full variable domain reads EADIYQTPRYLVIGTGKKITLECSQTMGHDKMYWYQQDPGMELHLIHYSYGVNSTEKGDLSSESTVSRIRTEHFPLTLESARPSHTSQYLCASSEIGVLQPQHFGDGTRLSIL.

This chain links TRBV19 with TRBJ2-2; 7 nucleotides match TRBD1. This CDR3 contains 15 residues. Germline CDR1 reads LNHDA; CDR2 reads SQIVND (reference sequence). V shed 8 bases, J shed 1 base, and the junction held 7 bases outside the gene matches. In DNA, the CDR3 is TGTGCCAGTTGGATGGGACAGAAGAACACCGGGGAGCTGTTTTTT. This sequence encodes CASWMGQKNTGELFF.

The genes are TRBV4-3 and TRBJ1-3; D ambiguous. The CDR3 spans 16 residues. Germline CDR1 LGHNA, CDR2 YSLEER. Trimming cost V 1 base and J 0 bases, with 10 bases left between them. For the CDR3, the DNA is TGCGCCAGCAGCCAAGCCCCGCATTTCTCTGGAAACACCATATATTTT. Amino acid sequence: CASSQAPHFSGNTIYF.

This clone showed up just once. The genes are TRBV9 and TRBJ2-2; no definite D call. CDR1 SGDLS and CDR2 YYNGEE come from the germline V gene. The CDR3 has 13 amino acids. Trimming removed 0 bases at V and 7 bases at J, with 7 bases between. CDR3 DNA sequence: TGTGCCAGCAGCGTAGCCCCCCTCGGGGAGCTGTTTTTT. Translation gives CASSVAPLGELFF.

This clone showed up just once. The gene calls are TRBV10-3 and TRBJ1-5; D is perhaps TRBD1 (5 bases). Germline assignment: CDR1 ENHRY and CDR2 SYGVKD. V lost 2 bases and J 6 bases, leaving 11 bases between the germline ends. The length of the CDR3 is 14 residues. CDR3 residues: CAISEDGGSQPQHF. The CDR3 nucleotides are TGTGCCATCAGTGAGGACGGGGGGAGTCAGCCCCAGCATTTT.

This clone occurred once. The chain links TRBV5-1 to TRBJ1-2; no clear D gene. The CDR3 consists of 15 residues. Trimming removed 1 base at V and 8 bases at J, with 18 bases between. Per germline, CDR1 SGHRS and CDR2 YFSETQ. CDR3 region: CASSLNIEPTSGYTF. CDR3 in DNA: TGCGCCAGCAGCTTGAATATTGAGCCAACGTCCGGCTACACCTTC.

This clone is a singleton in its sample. In DNA form, the CDR3 reads TGTGCTAGTGGTTTGGGTACGAATATCGGGACAGGGGTGGGGAACACTGAAGCTTTCTTT. Translation gives CASGLGTNIGTGVGNTEAFF. The J gene is TRBJ1-1, the V gene TRBV12-5, with TRBD1 identical over 10 bases. CDR1 and CDR2 (germline): LGHNT, FRNRAP. The CDR3 has 20 residues. The V gene end was trimmed by 1 base and the J gene end by 1 base; junction bases not matched to a gene: 15.

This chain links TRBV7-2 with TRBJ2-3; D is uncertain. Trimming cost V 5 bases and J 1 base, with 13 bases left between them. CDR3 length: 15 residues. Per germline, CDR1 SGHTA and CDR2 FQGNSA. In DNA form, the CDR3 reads TGTGCCAGCAGCATAAACCCCGGAGGCACAGATACGCAGTATTTT. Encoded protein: CASSINPGGTDTQYF.

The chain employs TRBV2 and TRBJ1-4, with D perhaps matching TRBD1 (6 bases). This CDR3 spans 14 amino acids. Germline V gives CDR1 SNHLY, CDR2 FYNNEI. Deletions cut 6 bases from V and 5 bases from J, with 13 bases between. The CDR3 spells CASSPRGPNEKLFF. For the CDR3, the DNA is TGTGCCAGCAGCCCGCGGGGGCCCAATGAAAAACTGTTTTTT. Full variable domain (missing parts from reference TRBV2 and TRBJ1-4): EPEVTQTPSHQVTQMGQEVILRCVPISNHLYFYWYRQILGQKVEFLVSFYNNEISEKSEIFDDQFSVERPDGSNFTLKIRSTKLEDSAMYFCASSPRGPNEKLFFGSGTQLSVL.

CDR3 DNA sequence: TGTGCCAGCAGCTTAGCTCTAGAGCAGTTCTTC. Protein product: CASSLALEQFF. The rearrangement links TRBV7-2 to TRBJ2-1; D uncertain. Germline V gene sequence: CDR1 SGHTA, CDR2 FQGNSA. Trimming stripped 0 bases from V and 10 bases from J, with 4 bases between. The CDR3 length is 11 residues.

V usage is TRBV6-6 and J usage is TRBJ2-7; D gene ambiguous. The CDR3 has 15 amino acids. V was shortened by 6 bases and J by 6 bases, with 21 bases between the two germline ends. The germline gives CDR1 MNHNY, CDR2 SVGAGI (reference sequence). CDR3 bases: TGTGCCAGCAGGACGGGTGCCCCTGTCGGTTTCGAGCAGTACTTC. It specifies CASRTGAPVGFEQYF.

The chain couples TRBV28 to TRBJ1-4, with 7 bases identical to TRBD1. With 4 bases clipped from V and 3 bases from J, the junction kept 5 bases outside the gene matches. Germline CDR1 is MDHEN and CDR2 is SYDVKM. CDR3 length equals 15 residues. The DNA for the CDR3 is TGTGCCAGCAGTTCCACGACAGGGCCTAATGAAAAACTGTTTTTT. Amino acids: CASSSTTGPNEKLFF.

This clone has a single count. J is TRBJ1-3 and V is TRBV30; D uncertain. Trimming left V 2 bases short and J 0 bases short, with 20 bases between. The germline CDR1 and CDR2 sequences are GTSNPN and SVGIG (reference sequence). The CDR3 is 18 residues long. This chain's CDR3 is CAWSPPPAWTVSGNTIYF. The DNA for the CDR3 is TGTGCCTGGAGTCCCCCCCCGGCCTGGACTGTCTCTGGAAACACCATATATTTT.